This is a list of T cell receptor beta chains from one sample in a study of blood T cell repertoires in COVID-19. Sequencing used immunoSEQ multiplex PCR; TCRdb keeps in-frame clones, though not all of them. The sample lists approximately 290,000 clones, about 85% occurring once. The sample consisted of peripheral blood. The receptors were gathered from a human donor with COVID-19, enrolled during active disease. The donor label of this sample is uncertain. CDR3s include the opening cysteine and the closing phenylalanine or tryptophan. Fields, in order: CDR3 DNA, CDR3 protein, CDR3 length, clone size, V gene, J gene, D gene. The D gene is left open where the match is weak. Size values are once, few and many counts, or a class for expanded clones, and some rows have none.

TGTGCCAGCAGCTCCCGGGGGGGGGTTAGCCAAAGCTCCTACAATGAGCAGTTCTTC	CASSSRGGVSQSSYNEQFF	19	NA	TRBV7-2	TRBJ2-1	TRBD2
TGCGCCAGCAGCCAAGGATATAGGGGGCGGAATGAAAAACTGTTTTTT	CASSQGYRGRNEKLFF	16	NA	TRBV4-1	TRBJ1-4	TRBD1
TGCGCCAGCAGCCCCCTCGGGGTCCTCTCTGGAAACACCATATATTTT	CASSPLGVLSGNTIYF	16	NA	TRBV5-1	TRBJ1-3	NA
TGTGCCAGCAGTGAAGGGGTAGCGGGAGGGCCGGAAGAGACCCAGTACTTC	CASSEGVAGGPEETQYF	17	NA	TRBV6-1	TRBJ2-5	TRBD2
TGTGCCTGGAGCCCGTTTACTCGGGGAGGAAACACCATATATTTT	CAWSPFTRGGNTIYF	15	few	TRBV30	TRBJ1-3	NA
TGTGCCAGCAGCTCGACCCGGGACAGGTTGATAAGCACAGATACGCAGTATTTT	CASSSTRDRLISTDTQYF	18	NA	TRBV7-8	TRBJ2-3	TRBD1
TGTGCCAGCAGTTATTTGCCAGGGGCAAGCGTGACTTTCTTT	CASSYLPGASVTFF	14	NA	TRBV27	TRBJ1-1	NA
TGTGCCAGCAGCCCAGACAGGTCTGGAAACACCATATATTTT	CASSPDRSGNTIYF	14	few	TRBV7-2	TRBJ1-3	NA
TGTGCCAGCAGCGTCTTAGCGGGTTACGAGCAGTACTTC	CASSVLAGYEQYF	13	NA	TRBV9	TRBJ2-7	TRBD2
TGTGCCAGCAGTTACTCGACGTCGGGTAACTATGGCTACACCTTC	CASSYSTSGNYGYTF	15	NA	TRBV6-5	TRBJ1-2	NA
TGTGCCAGCAGCTTGGGACAGAACAATGAGCAGTTCTTC	CASSLGQNNEQFF	13	once	TRBV11-1	TRBJ2-1	TRBD1
TGTGCCAGCAGTCCTCGAGGGTCGTTCTCTGGAAACACCATATATTTT	CASSPRGSFSGNTIYF	16	NA	TRBV28	TRBJ1-3	NA
TGTGCCAGCACCAACCAAGAGACCCAGTACTTC	CASTNQETQYF	11	NA	TRBV2	TRBJ2-5	NA
TGTGCCAGCAGCGTAGTCGGAGGGGGCGGTGGCTATGGCTACACCTTC	CASSVVGGGGGYGYTF	16	NA	TRBV9	TRBJ1-2	TRBD1
TGTGCCAGCAGTTACCACAGGGAAACTCAGCCCCAGCATTTT	CASSYHRETQPQHF	14	NA	TRBV27	TRBJ1-5	NA
TGTGCCAGCAGTTTATTCCGTGGCTACACCTTC	CASSLFRGYTF	11	NA	TRBV28	TRBJ1-2	NA
TGTGCCAGTACGACAGGGGTGGGTGAGACCCAGTACTTC	CASTTGVGETQYF	13	NA	TRBV19	TRBJ2-5	TRBD1
TGTGCCAGTAGTATGGCCGGGACTAGCGGATACAATGAGCAGTTCTTC	CASSMAGTSGYNEQFF	16	NA	TRBV19	TRBJ2-1	TRBD2
TGTGCCAGCAGCGAAGGGCCGGGAGGGGTCAATCAGCCCCAGCATTTT	CASSEGPGGVNQPQHF	16	NA	TRBV9	TRBJ1-5	NA
TGTGCCAGCTCACCATATAGCGGAAGCACAGATACGCAGTATTTT	CASSPYSGSTDTQYF	15	NA	TRBV18	TRBJ2-3	NA
TGTGCAATCACCCAAGGGGCACTTAATGAAAAACTGTTTTTT	CAITQGALNEKLFF	14	NA	TRBV30	TRBJ1-4	NA
TGTGCCAGTAGTATCCAAGCGGGAGTGCATGAGCAGTTCTTC	CASSIQAGVHEQFF	14	NA	TRBV19	TRBJ2-1	TRBD2
TGTGCTAGCAGCTTAGAGGGTAGCGGATCCTCCGAGCAGTACTTC	CASSLEGSGSSEQYF	15	once	TRBV7-7	TRBJ2-7	NA
TGTGCCAGCTCACCGGATTTGGGACAAGCCGAGCAGTACTTC	CASSPDLGQAEQYF	14	NA	TRBV18	TRBJ2-7	NA
TGTGCCAGCAGGGGGCCGGAGGGTCAGCCCCAGCATTTT	CASRGPEGQPQHF	13	NA	TRBV7-9	TRBJ1-5	NA
TGTGCCAGCAAGACCCAACGGAGGACTGAAGCTTTCTTT	CASKTQRRTEAFF	13	NA	TRBV6-5	TRBJ1-1	NA
TGTGCCAGCAGCCTCATAGGGAGCTATGGCTACACCTTC	CASSLIGSYGYTF	13	NA	TRBV25-1	TRBJ1-2	NA
TGTGCCAGCAGCCCCCCCGACTCCCGCGACAATGAGCAGTTCTTC	CASSPPDSRDNEQFF	15	NA	TRBV13	TRBJ2-1	NA
TGTGCCAGCAGCTTAGTAGGAGGGGAGGGCACTGAAGCTTTCTTT	CASSLVGGEGTEAFF	15	NA	TRBV7-2	TRBJ1-1	NA
TGTGCCAGCAGCTTTAAAGGGACTAGCGGGTTCACTGAGCAGTTCTTC	CASSFKGTSGFTEQFF	16	NA	TRBV5-6	TRBJ2-1	TRBD2
TGTGCCAGCAGTCCTGGGACTAGCGGAATCTACGAGCAGTACTTC	CASSPGTSGIYEQYF	15	NA	TRBV27	TRBJ2-7	TRBD2
TGTGCCACCCTCACAGCGGGGGCGACCAACACTGAAGCTTTCTTT	CATLTAGATNTEAFF	15	NA	TRBV19	TRBJ1-1	NA
TGCGCCAGCAGCTTCACACAGGGGCAATCTAGCACAGATACGCAGTATTTT	CASSFTQGQSSTDTQYF	17	NA	TRBV5-1	TRBJ2-3	TRBD1
TGTGCCAGCAGTGAAGTGAACGGGGGGTCGGGTGAGCAGTTCTTC	CASSEVNGGSGEQFF	15	few	TRBV6-1	TRBJ2-1	TRBD2
TGTGCCAGCAGCCAACTATCGGGGAGTAAGCGGGGGGAGACCTCCGGGGAGCTGTTTTTT	CASSQLSGSKRGETSGELFF	20	once	TRBV3-1/TRBV3-2	TRBJ2-2	TRBD2
TGTGCCTGCGACCACAGGGGAACCTACACCATATATTTT	CACDHRGTYTIYF	13	NA	TRBV30	TRBJ1-3	TRBD1
TGTGCCACCTCAGACAGGGGGCGTTCTGGGGCCAACGTCCTGACTTTC	CATSDRGRSGANVLTF	16	few	TRBV19	TRBJ2-6	TRBD1
TGCGCCAGCAGCCTAATCGGAGCTGACTATGGCTACACCTTC	CASSLIGADYGYTF	14	NA	TRBV5-1	TRBJ1-2	NA
TGTGCCAGCAGCCCCCGACTAGCGGGGATGACAGATACGCAGTATTTT	CASSPRLAGMTDTQYF	16	NA	TRBV11-1	TRBJ2-3	TRBD2
TGCGCCAGCAGCCGAACCGGTCTATCTGGAAACACCATATATTTT	CASSRTGLSGNTIYF	15	few	TRBV4-1	TRBJ1-3	NA
TGCAGTGCCCGGAGGGTCTACGAGCAGTACTTC	CSARRVYEQYF	11	NA	TRBV20-1	TRBJ2-7	NA
TGTGCCAGCAGCCAAGGGACTAGCGGGGCAGATACGCAGTATTTT	CASSQGTSGADTQYF	15	NA	TRBV3-1/TRBV3-2	TRBJ2-3	TRBD2
TGTGCCAGCAGCCGCGAAAGCGGGAACACCGGGGAGCTGTTTTTT	CASSRESGNTGELFF	15	NA	TRBV5-4	TRBJ2-2	NA
TGTGCCAGCAGTCCCCCGGACAGGGGGGGCTACACCTTC	CASSPPDRGGYTF	13	NA	TRBV28	TRBJ1-2	TRBD1
TGTGCCAGCAGCCACATTTTCGGGGGAGAATCTGGAAACACCATATATTTT	CASSHIFGGESGNTIYF	17	few	TRBV11-2	TRBJ1-3	NA
TGTGCCAGCAGCGGCTTCCGGGACACGGCGGGGGAGCTGTTTTTT	CASSGFRDTAGELFF	15	once	TRBV9	TRBJ2-2	NA
TGTGCCAGTAGTATAGGCTACAGGGGACCCTCTGGGGCCAACGTCCTGACTTTC	CASSIGYRGPSGANVLTF	18	NA	TRBV19	TRBJ2-6	TRBD1
TGTGCCAGCAGTACACGCTCGATAGGGGTCGGGCACTACGAGCAGTACTTC	CASSTRSIGVGHYEQYF	17	NA	TRBV6-2/TRBV6-3	TRBJ2-7	NA
TGTGCCAGCAGCGCCACAAATGAGCAGTTCTTC	CASSATNEQFF	11	NA	TRBV11-2	TRBJ2-1	NA
TGTGCCAGCAGCTTGGGCAGGGGGGAAGAGACCCAGTACTTC	CASSLGRGEETQYF	14	NA	TRBV11-2	TRBJ2-5	NA
TGTGCCAGCAGTCGAACCGGGACTTCCCTCTATGGCTACACCTTC	CASSRTGTSLYGYTF	15	few	TRBV28	TRBJ1-2	NA
TGTGCCAGGGGGACAGGGGGCGGTGGGGCCAACGTCCTGACTTTC	CARGTGGGGANVLTF	15	once	TRBV6-5	TRBJ2-6	TRBD1
TGTGCCAGCAGGGGAACCACACAGGGTAACTATGGCTACACCTTC	CASRGTTQGNYGYTF	15	once	TRBV28	TRBJ1-2	NA
TGTGCCAGCAGCTTACAACGGACTAGCCTGAGCTCCTACGAGCAGTACTTC	CASSLQRTSLSSYEQYF	17	NA	TRBV7-8	TRBJ2-7	TRBD2
TGTGCCAGCCAACAGCTCCCTAGCACAGATACGCAGTATTTT	CASQQLPSTDTQYF	14	NA	TRBV28	TRBJ2-3	NA
TGTGCCAGCAGCTTAGCCGGGACTAGCGGAGCCGGGGATACGCAGTATTTT	CASSLAGTSGAGDTQYF	17	few	TRBV7-2	TRBJ2-3	TRBD2
TGTGCCAGCAGCCAATGGCTCAGGGGGAACGAAAACACCATATATTTT	CASSQWLRGNENTIYF	16	NA	TRBV3-1/TRBV3-2	TRBJ1-3	TRBD1